What follows describes a single T cell receptor beta chain. The antigen is not known. The sample is drawn from a study of cytomegalovirus exposure and HLA in healthy donors. The PCR had 60 Vbeta and 13 Jbeta primers. The assay was immunoSEQ multiplex PCR, and TCRdb's table has in-frame clones only and misses some. The sample shows about 62,000 clones, about 89% of them seen only once. Study-level points and caveats: TCR beta chain V- and J-gene trimming was linked, in a later analysis, to a missense variant in DCLRE1C.

The CDR3 length is 14 residues. V lost 4 bases to trimming and J lost 0 bases, with 11 bases between them. Germline CDR1 reads SGHRS; CDR2 reads YFSETQ. The specimen was PBMCs. The receptor was derived from a man in his late teens or twenties in good health and CMV-seronegative. The chain links TRBV5-1 to TRBJ2-7, with D perhaps TRBD2 (5 bases). The DNA of the CDR3 is TGCGCCAGCAGCGAAACCGGGAACTCCTACGAGCAGTACTTC. It translates to CASSETGNSYEQYF.